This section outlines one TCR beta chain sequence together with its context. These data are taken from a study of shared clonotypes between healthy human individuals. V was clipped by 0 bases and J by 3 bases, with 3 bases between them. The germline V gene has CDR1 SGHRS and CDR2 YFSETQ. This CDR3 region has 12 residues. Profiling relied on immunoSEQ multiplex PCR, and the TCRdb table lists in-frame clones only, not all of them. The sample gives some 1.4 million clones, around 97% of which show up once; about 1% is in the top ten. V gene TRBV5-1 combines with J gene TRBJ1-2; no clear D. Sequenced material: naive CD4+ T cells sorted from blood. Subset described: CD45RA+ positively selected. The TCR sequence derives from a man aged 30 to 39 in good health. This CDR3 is CASSLDDYGYTF. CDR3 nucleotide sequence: TGCGCCAGCAGCTTGGACGACTATGGCTACACCTTC. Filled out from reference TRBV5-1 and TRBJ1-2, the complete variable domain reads KAGVTQTPRYLIKTRGQQVTLSCSPISGHRSVSWYQQTPGQGLQFLFEYFSETQRNKGNFPGRFSGRQFSNSRSEMNVSTLELGDSALYLCASSLDDYGYTFGSGTRLTVV.